Below are 8 T cell receptor beta chains sequenced from a single sample in a study of CD8 T cells in ankylosing spondylitis. TCRdb used MiXCR to reprocess the 5' RACE reads, holding one entry per CDR3 protein. The table has 310,000 or so distinct CDR3 sequences, approximately 20% seen once. The sequenced material came from blood, either unsorted or a sorted T cell fraction (not recorded which). The receptors come from a male donor with ankylosing spondylitis or in good health (not recorded which).

This clonotype was seen a few times. The chain joins TRBV12-3 or TRBV12-4 to TRBJ2-3; D is possibly TRBD1 (6 bases). This CDR3 is 14 amino acids long. The germline V and J ends were trimmed by 4 bases and 5 bases, with 13 bases remaining between them. CDR3 amino acids: CASSYEGVVDTQYF. In DNA, the CDR3 is TGTGCCAGCAGTTACGAGGGGGTCGTAGATACGCAGTATTTT.

This clonotype has a count of ten or more. The chain uses TRBV11-2 and TRBJ2-3; D unclear. CDR1 SGHAT and CDR2 FQNNGV come from the germline V gene. The V gene lost 1 base and the J gene lost 0 bases, with 5 bases spanning the gap. The CDR3 covers 14 residues. CDR3 nucleotide sequence: TGTGCCAGCAGCTTAGGCGTCAGCACAGATACGCAGTATTTT. It codes for CASSLGVSTDTQYF.

The chain uses TRBV7-8 and TRBJ2-2; TRBD2 might be the D (5 bases). The germline CDR1 and CDR2 sequences are SGHVS and FQNEAQ. The V end was cut by 6 bases, the J end by 5 bases, with 10 bases between. The CDR3 sequence is 13 residues long. CDR3 protein: CASRLRGTGELFF. The CDR3 region has the DNA TGTGCCAGCAGATTGCGAGGGACCGGGGAGCTGTTTTTT.

This chain joins TRBV3-1 and TRBJ2-2; TRBD1 aligns across 9 bases. With 4 bases clipped from V and 4 bases from J, the junction kept 7 bases outside the gene matches. This CDR3 contains 16 residues. Germline-derived CDR1 and CDR2 are LGHDT and YNNKEL (reference sequence). As DNA, the CDR3 is TGTGCCAGCAGCCGCGACAGGGGGAGGCGCACCGGGGAGCTGTTTTTT. Encoded protein: CASSRDRGRRTGELFF.

The rearrangement links TRBV27 to TRBJ2-2, with D possibly being TRBD2 (6 bases). Germline values: CDR1 MNHEY, CDR2 SMNVEV (reference sequence). Trimming took 5 bases from V and 0 from J, leaving 13 bases between them. This CDR3 is built from 16 residues. DNA for the CDR3: TGTGCCAGCAGTCCAGGGACTCCGACGAACACCGGGGAGCTGTTTTTT. Translation gives CASSPGTPTNTGELFF.

This chain connects TRBV10-3 to TRBJ2-7; D possibly uses TRBD1 or TRBD2 (7 bases each). There are 16 residues in the CDR3. V was shortened by 4 bases and J by 0 bases, with 16 bases between the two germline ends. Germline CDR1 and CDR2: ENHRY and SYGVKD. CDR3 bases: TGTGCCATCAGTGCCGGGGAGGGGGCCCTCTCCTACGAGCAGTACGTC. It is translated as CAISAGEGALSYEQYV.

This clonotype has only a few counts. This chain links TRBV24-1 with TRBJ2-1; 8 bases are shared with TRBD2. Germline V gene lookup returns CDR1 KGHDR and CDR2 SFDVKD. The J segment lost 3 bases and the V segment lost 7 bases, leaving 4 bases of the junction unmatched. The CDR3 consists of 14 residues. CDR3 DNA: TGTGCCACCAGCCATAGCGGGGACTACAATGAGCAGTTCTTC. Its protein product is CATSHSGDYNEQFF.

In this sample, this clonotype turned up many times. The chain combines TRBV24-1 with TRBJ1-5, with TRBD1 matching over 8 bases. The CDR3 runs 14 residues. V lost 5 bases, J lost 1 base, and 0 bases stayed unmatched. From germline, CDR1 is KGHDR and CDR2 SFDVKD. Here the CDR3 DNA reads TGTGCCACCAGTGGACAGGGGAGCAATCAGCCCCAGCATTTT. Residues: CATSGQGSNQPQHF.